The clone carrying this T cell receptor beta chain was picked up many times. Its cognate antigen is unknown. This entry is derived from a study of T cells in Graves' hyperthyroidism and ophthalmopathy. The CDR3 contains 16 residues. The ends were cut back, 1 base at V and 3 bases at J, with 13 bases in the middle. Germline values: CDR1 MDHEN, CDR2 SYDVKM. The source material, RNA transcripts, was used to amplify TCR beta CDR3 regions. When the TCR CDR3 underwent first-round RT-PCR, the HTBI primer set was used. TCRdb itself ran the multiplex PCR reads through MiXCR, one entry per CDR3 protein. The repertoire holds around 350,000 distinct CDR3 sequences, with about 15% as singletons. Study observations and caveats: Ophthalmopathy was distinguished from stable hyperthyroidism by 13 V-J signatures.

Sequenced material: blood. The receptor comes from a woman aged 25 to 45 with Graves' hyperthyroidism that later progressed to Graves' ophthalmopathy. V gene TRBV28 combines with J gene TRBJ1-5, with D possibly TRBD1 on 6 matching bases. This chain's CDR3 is CASSLLTGVNNQPQHF. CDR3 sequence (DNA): TGTGCCAGCAGTTTATTGACAGGCGTTAACAATCAGCCCCAGCATTTT.